This TCR beta chain emerged from a study of T-cell reconstitution after alpha-beta-depleted transplantation in children. V gave up 0 bases and J gave up 0 bases; unmatched junction bases: 2. The CDR3 is 15 residues long. Per the germline V gene, CDR1 is SGDLS and CDR2 is YYNGEE. Ten or more counts support this clonotype. Unique molecular identifiers were used to barcode this TCRbeta library. TCRdb reanalysed the PCR reads using MiXCR and keeps one entry per CDR3 protein. The repertoire holds 200,000 to 250,000 distinct CDR3 sequences, with around 13% as singletons. This TCR derives from a human donor who donated a stem cell graft to a child with acute lymphoblastic leukemia. This chain uses TRBV9 with TRBJ1-2; 7 bases are a match to TRBD1. The sample here was PBMCs from the stem cell graft donor, taken from the stem cell graft. CDR3 DNA sequence: TGTGCCAGCAGCGTAGCTGGGACAGCTAACTATGGCTACACCTTC. Translation: CASSVAGTANYGYTF.